A single T cell receptor (beta chain) is shown here with its context. Its specificity is unknown. The data originate from a study of T cell responses to AZD1222 COVID-19 vaccine. Across the study: Second-dose recipients at about 4 or about 12 weeks were treated as one pooled group. Whole-study findings and limits: Along spike, vaccine-associated CD4 TCRs were found throughout, with dominance at 160-218 and 743-854. Baseline seropositives among AZD1222 recipients totaled only six or seven. Following two doses of AZD1222, Spike-specific TCR breadth and depth rose.

Sequenced by immunoSEQ multiplex PCR; TCRdb stores in-frame clones only, minus some. Found here are some 120,000 clones, around 89% of them singletons; the top ten hold 1.5% to 1.9%. The germline V gene has CDR1 MNHEY and CDR2 SVGEGT. The V end was cut by 4 bases, the J end by 0 bases, with 20 bases between. CDR3 length: 18 amino acids. The rearrangement links TRBV6-2 or TRBV6-3 to TRBJ2-3; tentative D call: TRBD1 (6 bases). This sequence originates from an adult in good health. This sample comprised peripheral blood, obtained on day 0 of AZD1222 vaccination. The CDR3 is CASSFPGDRFTSTDTQYF. CDR3 bases: TGTGCCAGCAGTTTCCCAGGAGACAGGTTTACTAGCACAGATACGCAGTATTTT.